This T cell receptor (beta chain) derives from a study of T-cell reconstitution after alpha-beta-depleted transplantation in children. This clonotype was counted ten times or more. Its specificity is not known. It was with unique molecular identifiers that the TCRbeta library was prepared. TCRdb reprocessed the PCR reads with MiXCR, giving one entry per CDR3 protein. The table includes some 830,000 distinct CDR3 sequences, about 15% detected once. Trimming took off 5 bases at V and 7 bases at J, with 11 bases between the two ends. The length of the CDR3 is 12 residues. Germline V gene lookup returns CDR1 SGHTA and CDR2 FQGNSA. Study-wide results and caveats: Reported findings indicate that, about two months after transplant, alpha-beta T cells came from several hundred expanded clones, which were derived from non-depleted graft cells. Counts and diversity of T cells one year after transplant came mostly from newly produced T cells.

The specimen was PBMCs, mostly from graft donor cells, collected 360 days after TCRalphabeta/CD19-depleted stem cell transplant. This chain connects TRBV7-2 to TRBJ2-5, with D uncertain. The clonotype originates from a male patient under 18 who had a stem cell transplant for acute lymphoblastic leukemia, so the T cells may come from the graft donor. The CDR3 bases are TGTGCCAGCAGCGCTATTCTTGGGACCCAGTACTTC. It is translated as CASSAILGTQYF.